This record covers a single T cell receptor (beta chain). This entry comes from a study of identical twins. The CDR3 is 14 amino acids. The V and J ends lost 4 bases and 8 bases, in that order; junction bases with no gene match: 9. Germline V lookup: CDR1 MNHEY, CDR2 SVGAGI. TCRdb reprocessed the 5' RACE reads with MiXCR, giving one entry per CDR3 protein. This sample has about 240,000 distinct CDR3 sequences; 10% to 13% occur once, and the top ten carry about 9%. V gene TRBV6-5 combines with J gene TRBJ1-2; the match to TRBD1 covers 8 bases. The specimen was memory T cells sorted from blood. This receptor was taken from a man in his forties or fifties in good health. The CDR3 bases are TGTGCCAGCAGTTCCAGGGGGCGCCCGGGGGGCTACACCTTC. Amino acids: CASSSRGRPGGYTF.